The rows below give T cell receptor beta chains drawn from one sample of a study of T cell changes during pregnancy in multiple sclerosis. TCRdb keeps only in-frame clones here, not all; method: immunoSEQ multiplex PCR. The sample lists 55,000 to 85,000 clones; 80% to 95% were seen once. The sequenced sample was peripheral blood, obtained in the second trimester of pregnancy. These receptors were collected from a female donor with multiple sclerosis, enrolled in a pregnancy study. Each CDR3 is given with its conserved first and last residue. D genes are given only for firm matches. Expanded clones are given a class, and other clones once, few, many or no size at all.

j_call: TRBJ2-7; d_call: NA; clone_size: NA; v_call: TRBV18; cdr3_nt: TGTGCCAGCTCATTCGACAGGTTCTCCTACGAGCAGTACTTC; cdr3_aa: CASSFDRFSYEQYF
j_call: TRBJ1-2; d_call: NA; clone_size: NA; v_call: TRBV12-2; cdr3_nt: TGTGCAAGTCGAAAACCAGGGGATGGCTACACCTTC; cdr3_aa: CASRKPGDGYTF
j_call: TRBJ1-4; d_call: NA; clone_size: once; v_call: TRBV6-1; cdr3_nt: TGTGCCAGCAGTACAGGCTCAACTAATGAAAAACTGTTTTTT; cdr3_aa: CASSTGSTNEKLFF
j_call: TRBJ2-1; d_call: TRBD2; clone_size: NA; v_call: TRBV5-1; cdr3_nt: TGCGCCAGCAGCTTGGGCCTAGCGGCAAACAATGAGCAGTTCTTC; cdr3_aa: CASSLGLAANNEQFF
j_call: TRBJ1-6; d_call: TRBD1; clone_size: NA; v_call: TRBV19; cdr3_nt: TGTGCCAGTAGTCCGAGCATGTCCGGGGTGGGACAGAATAATTCACCCCTCCACTTT; cdr3_aa: CASSPSMSGVGQNNSPLHF
j_call: TRBJ2-7; d_call: TRBD1; clone_size: NA; v_call: TRBV2; cdr3_nt: TGTGCCAGCAGTGCCCGACAGGGGTTATACGAGCAGTACTTC; cdr3_aa: CASSARQGLYEQYF
j_call: TRBJ1-2; d_call: NA; clone_size: NA; v_call: TRBV15; cdr3_nt: TGTGCCACCAGCACAGAAGCCGGGATGTTCTATGGCTACACCTTC; cdr3_aa: CATSTEAGMFYGYTF
j_call: TRBJ1-5; d_call: NA; clone_size: NA; v_call: TRBV5-5; cdr3_nt: TGTGCCAGCAGCTCCCGAGCGGGGCGGGTCAATTGGCCCCAGCATTTT; cdr3_aa: CASSSRAGRVNWPQHF
j_call: TRBJ1-1; d_call: TRBD1; clone_size: NA; v_call: TRBV5-5; cdr3_nt: TGTGCCAGCAGCTTTCCGGGACAGGGGGCTTTTGAAGCTTTCTTT; cdr3_aa: CASSFPGQGAFEAFF
j_call: TRBJ2-2; d_call: TRBD1; clone_size: NA; v_call: TRBV28; cdr3_nt: TGTGCCAGCAGTTTCCCCCTCGACAGGGCATCATCCTCGAACACCGGGGAGCTGTTTTTT; cdr3_aa: CASSFPLDRASSSNTGELFF
j_call: TRBJ2-7; d_call: TRBD1; clone_size: many; v_call: TRBV5-6; cdr3_nt: TGTGCCAGCAGGGCACAGGGGGCCGACGAGCAGTACTTC; cdr3_aa: CASRAQGADEQYF
j_call: TRBJ1-6; d_call: TRBD1; clone_size: few; v_call: TRBV4-1; cdr3_nt: TGCGCCAGCAGCCCCCGGGACAGGGATAATTCACCCCTCCACTTT; cdr3_aa: CASSPRDRDNSPLHF
j_call: TRBJ2-5; d_call: TRBD2; clone_size: NA; v_call: TRBV14; cdr3_nt: TGTGCCAGCAGCCAAGGACCGAGCGGGAGGGTTAGGGAGACCCAGTACTTC; cdr3_aa: CASSQGPSGRVRETQYF
j_call: TRBJ1-1; d_call: TRBD1; clone_size: NA; v_call: TRBV5-6; cdr3_nt: TGTGCCAGCAGCTTGGGAGACAGGGTGAACACTGAAGCTTTCTTT; cdr3_aa: CASSLGDRVNTEAFF
j_call: TRBJ2-7; d_call: NA; clone_size: NA; v_call: TRBV30; cdr3_nt: TGTGCCTGGAGAAAACAGGGAGCCTACGAGCAGTACTTC; cdr3_aa: CAWRKQGAYEQYF
j_call: TRBJ1-6; d_call: NA; clone_size: NA; v_call: TRBV11-2; cdr3_nt: TGTGCCAGCAGCTTAATAACAGAAAATTCACCCCTCCACTTT; cdr3_aa: CASSLITENSPLHF
j_call: TRBJ1-1; d_call: NA; clone_size: NA; v_call: TRBV27; cdr3_nt: TGTGCCAGCAGTTGGTCAGGGCCGAACACTGAAGCTTTCTTT; cdr3_aa: CASSWSGPNTEAFF
j_call: TRBJ2-7; d_call: NA; clone_size: once; v_call: TRBV11-1; cdr3_nt: TGTGCCAGCAGCTTTGGTGGGAGTCTGTACGAGCAGTACTTC; cdr3_aa: CASSFGGSLYEQYF
j_call: TRBJ1-2; d_call: TRBD1; clone_size: NA; v_call: TRBV7-2; cdr3_nt: TGTGCCAGCAGCTTGACAGGGGACTATGGCTACACCTTC; cdr3_aa: CASSLTGDYGYTF
j_call: TRBJ1-4; d_call: NA; clone_size: NA; v_call: TRBV6-5; cdr3_nt: TGTGCCAGCAGTTATAATGAGGGTTCTAATGAAAAACTGTTTTTT; cdr3_aa: CASSYNEGSNEKLFF
j_call: TRBJ2-3; d_call: NA; clone_size: NA; v_call: TRBV5-4; cdr3_nt: TGTGCCAGCAGCATGAGGGGGACACCCAGCACAGATACGCAGTATTTT; cdr3_aa: CASSMRGTPSTDTQYF
j_call: TRBJ1-3; d_call: NA; clone_size: NA; v_call: TRBV7-2; cdr3_nt: TGTGCCAGCAGCTTAGGGGGCCCCGGAAACACCATATATTTT; cdr3_aa: CASSLGGPGNTIYF
j_call: TRBJ2-7; d_call: TRBD2; clone_size: NA; v_call: TRBV5-6; cdr3_nt: TGTGCCAGCAGCCAAGGACTAGCGGGGGGACAGTACGAGCAGTACTTC; cdr3_aa: CASSQGLAGGQYEQYF
j_call: TRBJ2-2; d_call: TRBD1; clone_size: NA; v_call: TRBV18; cdr3_nt: TGTGCCAGCTCACCGGCCGGACAGGTCAACGGGGAGCTGTTTTTT; cdr3_aa: CASSPAGQVNGELFF
j_call: TRBJ1-1; d_call: NA; clone_size: NA; v_call: TRBV5-4; cdr3_nt: TGTGCCAGCAGCCCTCCGAGAGGGGGGGGCACTGAAGCTTTCTTT; cdr3_aa: CASSPPRGGGTEAFF
j_call: TRBJ2-2; d_call: NA; clone_size: NA; v_call: TRBV5-1; cdr3_nt: TGCGCCAGCAGCGGGTCAGGGTACACCGGGGAGCTGTTTTTT; cdr3_aa: CASSGSGYTGELFF
j_call: TRBJ1-6; d_call: TRBD1; clone_size: NA; v_call: TRBV5-1; cdr3_nt: TGCGCCAGCAGACCTGGACAGGTCCAACTTTATAATTCACCCCTCCACTTT; cdr3_aa: CASRPGQVQLYNSPLHF